This T cell receptor beta chain came from a study of shared clonotypes between healthy human individuals. Study summary: A donor's plate count was three for CD4 naive and three for CD4 memory; CD8 naive had two and CD8 memory one.

Naive-designated CD8 cells lacked CD45RO, were positively enriched for CCR7, and omitted terminally differentiated effector memory CD45RA+ cells. The CDR3 covers 12 residues. Per the germline V gene, CDR1 is SGHNT and CDR2 is YENEEA. V was trimmed by 5 bases and J by 3 bases, leaving 7 bases between them. The protocol was immunoSEQ multiplex PCR, while the TCRdb copy is restricted to in-frame clones and leaves out a portion. The repertoire consists of some 2 million clones, with approximately 94% occurring once and the leading ten covering about 1.1%. This TCR came from a man aged 18 to 35 in good health. The sequenced sample was naive CD8+ T cells sorted from blood. The rearrangement links TRBV11-3 to TRBJ1-1; tentative D call: TRBD1 (5 bases). The CDR3 nucleotides read TGTGCCAGCAGCGGGGGGGACACTGAAGCTTTCTTT. It encodes CASSGGDTEAFF.